These 19 T cell receptor beta chains share one sample of origin, sequenced in a study of T cells in Graves' hyperthyroidism and ophthalmopathy. Amplified TCR beta CDR3 regions came from RNA transcripts. An initial round of RT-PCR targeting the TCR CDR3 relied on the HTBI primer set. TCRdb analysed the multiplex PCR reads with MiXCR anew, one entry per CDR3 protein. Altogether fewer than 450,000 distinct CDR3 sequences are present, 17% being singletons, with the ten largest covering 34%. The source material was blood. The receptors come from a woman between 25 and 40 years old with Graves' hyperthyroidism that later progressed to Graves' ophthalmopathy.

This clonotype was counted at least ten times. The genes are TRBV12-3 or TRBV12-4 and TRBJ2-7, with D perhaps matching TRBD1 (5 bases). The length of the CDR3 is 13 residues. Trimming removed 6 bases from V and 0 bases from J, with 9 bases in between. The CDR3 loop reads CASRTTGSYEQYF. The DNA for the CDR3 is TGTGCCAGCAGGACCACAGGCTCCTACGAGCAGTACTTC.

Ten or more counts support this clonotype. This chain links TRBV7-9 with TRBJ2-5; either TRBD1 or TRBD2 may fit D (5 bases each). The CDR3 totals 17 residues. The V gene lost 5 bases and the J gene lost 0 bases, with 19 bases spanning the gap. The germline V gene encodes CDR1 SEHNR and CDR2 FQNEAQ (reference sequence). In DNA form, the CDR3 reads TGTGCCAGCAGCCCAAGGAGAGGGGCGATGTACCAAGAGACCCAGTACTTC. Translated, it gives CASSPRRGAMYQETQYF.

The sample holds many counts of this clonotype. This chain joins TRBV3-1 and TRBJ2-5, with 8 nucleotides matching TRBD1. Trimming took 8 bases from V and 4 from J; bases not matched to a gene: 3. The length of the CDR3 is 12 residues. CDR1 LGHDT and CDR2 YNNKEL come from the germline V gene (reference sequence). The CDR3 loop reads CASHRGRETQYF. The CDR3 DNA is TGTGCCAGCCACAGGGGGAGAGAGACCCAGTACTTC.

V is TRBV29-1 and J is TRBJ2-1, with TRBD1 matching 8 bases. V lost 1 base and J lost 0; bases outside the gene matches: 5. The V gene's germline CDR1 is SQVTM and CDR2 ANQGSEA. This CDR3 spans 16 amino acids. Written as DNA, the CDR3 is TGCAGCGTTGAAGCAGCAGGGGGCAGCTCCTACAATGAGCAGTTCTTC. Residues: CSVEAAGGSSYNEQFF.

In this sample, this clonotype turned up many times. The V call is TRBV12-3 or TRBV12-4, the J call TRBJ1-1; perhaps TRBD1 as D (6 bases). The CDR3 sequence is 12 residues long. V gave up 6 bases and J gave up 4 bases, with 9 bases separating them. As DNA, the CDR3 is TGTGCCAGCAGCTGGGACATCACTGAAGCTTTCTTT. Its protein is CASSWDITEAFF.

This clonotype showed up just a few times. CDR3 coding DNA: TGCGCCAGCAGCCGGGACACGGGGCTTCTGGGCTATGGCTACACCTTC. Encoded protein: CASSRDTGLLGYGYTF. The genes are TRBV5-1 and TRBJ1-2; maybe TRBD1 (6 bases). Trimming left V 4 bases short and J 4 bases short, with 20 bases between. CDR1 SGHRS and CDR2 YFSETQ come from the germline V gene. This CDR3 contains 16 residues.

This clonotype was counted only a few times. V is TRBV6-1 and J is TRBJ2-1; TRBD1 matches 8 bases. With 2 bases clipped from V and 6 bases from J, the junction kept 9 bases outside the gene matches. The germline CDR1 and CDR2 sequences are MNHNS and SASEGT. There are 16 residues in the CDR3. The CDR3 spells CASSEIVGTGGNEQFF. In DNA form, the CDR3 reads TGTGCCAGCAGTGAAATTGTGGGAACAGGGGGCAATGAGCAGTTCTTC.

This chain connects TRBV6-1 to TRBJ1-2; D not certain. The CDR3 totals 15 residues. Germline CDR1 is MNHNS and CDR2 is SASEGT. V lost 8 bases, J lost 6 bases, and 22 bases lay in between. The CDR3: CASHRTKNPLDGYTF. CDR3 nucleotides: TGTGCCAGCCACCGAACCAAAAACCCTCTGGATGGCTACACCTTC.

V is TRBV6-1 and J is TRBJ2-5; 8 bases match TRBD2. V was pared by 6 bases and J by 1 base, with 7 bases of the junction left unmatched. The CDR3 consists of 15 residues. CDR1 is MNHNS and CDR2 is SASEGT in the germline V gene. CDR3 protein: CASRANSGVQETQYF. The CDR3 nucleotides read TGTGCCAGCAGGGCCAATAGCGGGGTCCAAGAGACCCAGTACTTC.

This clonotype was observed many times. The chain links TRBV29-1 to TRBJ1-5, with 7 positions matching TRBD1. V lost 7 bases, J lost 4 bases, and 10 bases stayed unmatched. Germline lookup yields CDR1 SQVTM and CDR2 ANQGSEA. The CDR3 runs to 14 residues. The CDR3 nucleotides are TGCAGCGCCACAGACAGGGCTGAAAATCAGCCCCAGCATTTT. Amino acid sequence: CSATDRAENQPQHF.

This clonotype appeared many times. The CDR3 region is CASSLSRLVGDTQYF. The CDR3 DNA reads as TGTGCCAGCAGTTTATCTCGACTTGTAGGGGATACGCAGTATTTT. The genes are TRBV28 and TRBJ2-3; D unresolved. Germline CDR1 and CDR2: MDHEN and SYDVKM. The ends were cut back, 1 base at V and 6 bases at J, with 14 bases in the middle. This CDR3 region has 15 residues.

As to this clonotype: At one end, the junction sequence differs from germline, possibly due to a read error. V gene TRBV3-1 combines with J gene TRBJ2-1; 10 bases line up with TRBD2. CDR1 is LGHDT, CDR2 YNNKEL, per germline (reference sequence). CDR3 length: 17 amino acids. CDR3 nucleotides: TGTGCCAGCAGCCGTGACCGCCTAGCGGGGGCCTACAATGAGCAGCTCTTC. Its translation is CASSRDRLAGAYNEQLF.

This clonotype was found many times. V and J are TRBV2 and TRBJ1-5, with 10 bases lining up with TRBD1. The CDR3 is 14 residues long. Unmatched junction bases numbered 0, after V lost 6 bases and J lost 1 base. Germline V gene sequence: CDR1 SNHLY, CDR2 FYNNEI. This chain's CDR3 is CASRDRGSNQPQHF. CDR3 coding DNA: TGTGCCAGCAGGGACAGGGGGAGCAATCAGCCCCAGCATTTT.

V is TRBV28 and J is TRBJ2-1; 9 bases match TRBD1. Germline V gene data show CDR1 as MDHEN and CDR2 as SYDVKM. The V segment lost 3 bases and the J segment 5 bases; nucleotides outside the gene matches: 5. CDR3 size: 15 residues. The CDR3 reads CASSFGTGLNNEQFF. The CDR3 DNA is TGTGCCAGCAGTTTCGGGACAGGGCTCAACAATGAGCAGTTCTTC.

The gene calls are TRBV10-2 and TRBJ2-3; 10 positions match TRBD2. J gave up 1 base and V 4 bases, and 8 bases lay outside the gene matches. The CDR3 is 17 amino acids. Germline-derived CDR1 and CDR2 are WSHSY and SAAADI. CDR3 protein: CASSGPDTSGGTDTQYF. DNA of the CDR3: TGCGCCAGCAGTGGGCCTGACACTAGCGGGGGCACAGATACGCAGTATTTT.

In this sample, this clonotype turned up many times. Here the CDR3 reads CATSDTDNSPLHF. DNA for the CDR3: TGTGCCACCAGTGATACAGACAATTCACCCCTCCACTTT. The chain joins TRBV24-1 to TRBJ1-6, with D unclear. CDR3 length: 13 amino acids. V shed 3 bases and J shed 7 bases, with 6 bases lying between them. Germline V gene sequence: CDR1 KGHDR, CDR2 SFDVKD.

This clonotype was seen at least ten times. CDR3 DNA: TGTGCCACCAGCAGAGCTACAGGGATTTATAATTCACCCCTCCACTTT. As protein: CATSRATGIYNSPLHF. The chain uses TRBV15 and TRBJ1-6, with a possible D match to TRBD1 (6 bases). This CDR3 spans 16 amino acids. The germline gives CDR1 LNHNV, CDR2 YYDKDF (reference sequence). Trimming shortened V by 1 base and J by 4 bases, and 11 bases separated the two germline ends.

The rearrangement joins TRBV28 to TRBJ1-1; 8 positions match TRBD1. Germline V CDR1 and CDR2: MDHEN, SYDVKM. The V segment lost 5 bases and the J segment 1 base; nucleotides outside the gene matches: 6. The CDR3 is 15 amino acids. This CDR3 reads CASSGSGQANTEAFF. The CDR3, as DNA: TGTGCCAGCAGTGGATCGGGACAGGCGAACACTGAAGCTTTCTTT.

This clonotype was seen ten or more times. CDR3 sequence: CSARQGVNYGYTF. Here the CDR3 DNA reads TGCAGTGCTAGACAGGGCGTTAACTATGGCTACACCTTC. The chain carries TRBV20-1 and TRBJ1-2, with D perhaps matching TRBD1 (5 bases). Germline CDR1 and CDR2: DFQATT and SNEGSKA (reference sequence). V was trimmed by 2 bases and J by 1 base, leaving 8 bases between them. The CDR3 is 13 residues long.